The clone carrying this T cell receptor (beta chain) was detected a few times. As yet, its antigen is unknown. This sample stems from a study of identical twins. Findings and limits, study-wide: Carriage of fewer insertions was seen in abundant cord blood beta clonotypes, whereas memory repertoires showed none.

Germline values: CDR1 LNHNV, CDR2 YYDKDF (reference sequence). The CDR3 has 16 amino acids. Between the trimmed V and J ends, which lost 4 bases and 6 bases, there was a span of 22 bases. Via MiXCR, TCRdb re-called the 5' RACE reads, giving one row per CDR3 protein. The sample comprises about 660,000 distinct CDR3 sequences, more than 6.5% of which are singletons, and roughly 0.9% rests with the top ten. The same sample was also used in a study of yellow fever vaccine responses in identical twins. As that study records: Reportedly, twins showed a vaccine T cell response that looked partly convergent and partly personalized.

The sample consisted of PBMCs. The TCR comes from a woman under 30 in good health. The genes are TRBV15 and TRBJ2-7; D may be TRBD1 or TRBD2 (5 bases each). This CDR3 is CATSITAQSAGGEQYF. DNA for the CDR3: TGTGCCACCAGCATCACCGCCCAGAGTGCTGGGGGCGAGCAGTACTTC.